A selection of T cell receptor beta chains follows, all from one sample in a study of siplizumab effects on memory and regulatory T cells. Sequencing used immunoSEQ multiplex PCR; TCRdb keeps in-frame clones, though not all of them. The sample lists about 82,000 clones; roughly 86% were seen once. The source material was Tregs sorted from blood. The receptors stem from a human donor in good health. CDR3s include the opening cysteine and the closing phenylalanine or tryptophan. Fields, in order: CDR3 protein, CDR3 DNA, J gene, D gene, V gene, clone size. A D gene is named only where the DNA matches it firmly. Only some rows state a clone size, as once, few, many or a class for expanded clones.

CDR3: CASSRQGGNNQPQHF
DNA: TGTGCCAGCTCACGACAGGGGGGGAACAATCAGCCCCAGCATTTT
J: TRBJ1-5
D: TRBD1
V: TRBV18
size: NA

CDR3: CAWSGDRDGPYEQYF
DNA: TGTGCCTGGAGTGGGGACCGGGACGGACCCTACGAGCAGTACTTC
J: TRBJ2-7
D: NA
V: TRBV30
size: NA

CDR3: CASSLGPLGAFF
DNA: TGTGCCAGCAGCTTAGGCCCGCTCGGAGCTTTCTTT
J: TRBJ1-1
D: NA
V: TRBV5-5
size: NA

CDR3: CASSLSQGLLYF
DNA: TGTGCCAGCAGTTTATCCCAGGGTTTGCTGTACTTC
J: TRBJ2-7
D: NA
V: TRBV27
size: NA

CDR3: CASSLRVGYTF
DNA: TGTGCCAGCAGCTTGCGGGTTGGCTACACCTTC
J: TRBJ1-2
D: NA
V: TRBV5-8
size: once

CDR3: CASSLGGLGVDTQYF
DNA: TGTGCCAGCAGCTTGGGGGGCCTAGGGGTAGATACGCAGTATTTT
J: TRBJ2-3
D: NA
V: TRBV11-1
size: NA

CDR3: CASSQQEGFGEQYF
DNA: TGTGCCAGCAGCCAACAGGAGGGGTTCGGGGAGCAGTACTTC
J: TRBJ2-7
D: NA
V: TRBV7-7
size: NA

CDR3: CASSLAEDTDTQYF
DNA: TGTGCCAGCAGCTTAGCGGAAGACACAGATACGCAGTATTTT
J: TRBJ2-3
D: NA
V: TRBV2
size: NA

CDR3: CASSDSTGGYGYTF
DNA: TGTGCCAGCAGTGACTCGACAGGGGGCTATGGCTACACCTTC
J: TRBJ1-2
D: TRBD1
V: TRBV6-4
size: NA

CDR3: CASSQEGLAGETQYF
DNA: TGTGCCAGCAGCCAAGAGGGACTAGCGGGAGAGACCCAGTACTTC
J: TRBJ2-5
D: TRBD2
V: TRBV4-2
size: once

CDR3: CASRPAAMPNEKLFF
DNA: TGTGCCAGCAGACCCGCGGCCATGCCTAATGAAAAACTGTTTTTT
J: TRBJ1-4
D: NA
V: TRBV7-9
size: once

CDR3: CASSPATTGVGFSAFF
DNA: TGCGCCAGCAGCCCAGCCACCACAGGGGTTGGGTTTTCTGCTTTCTTT
J: TRBJ1-1
D: TRBD1
V: TRBV4-1
size: NA

CDR3: CASSMLQVVTSPPHF
DNA: TGTGCCAGTAGTATGTTACAAGTTGTTACTTCACCCCCCCACTTT
J: TRBJ1-6
D: NA
V: TRBV19
size: NA

CDR3: CAISEQSNSPLHF
DNA: TGTGCCATCAGTGAACAGTCTAATTCACCCCTCCACTTT
J: TRBJ1-6
D: NA
V: TRBV10-3
size: NA

CDR3: CAWSMRDPNFPLHF
DNA: TGTGCCTGGAGTATGCGGGACCCCAATTTCCCCCTCCACTTT
J: TRBJ1-6
D: NA
V: TRBV30
size: NA

CDR3: CASPDNSGNTIYF
DNA: TGTGCCAGCCCCGACAACTCTGGAAACACCATATATTTT
J: TRBJ1-3
D: NA
V: TRBV18
size: NA

CDR3: CASSLRGGTFF
DNA: TGTGCCAGCAGCTTAAGGGGGGGAACTTTCTTT
J: TRBJ1-1
D: NA
V: TRBV7-9
size: NA

CDR3: CASSLDGLSYNEQFF
DNA: TGTGCCAGCAGCTTGGACGGTCTCTCCTACAATGAGCAGTTCTTC
J: TRBJ2-1
D: NA
V: TRBV5-4
size: NA

CDR3: CASAGRGAGPGELFF
DNA: TGTGCCAGCGCCGGTAGGGGTGCGGGACCCGGGGAGCTGTTTTTT
J: TRBJ2-2
D: NA
V: TRBV6-1
size: NA

CDR3: CAWNRGGRGYTF
DNA: TGTGCCTGGAATAGAGGGGGCCGTGGCTACACCTTC
J: TRBJ1-2
D: TRBD1
V: TRBV30
size: NA

CDR3: CASSGAGPLDREFRFF
DNA: TGTGCCAGCAGTGGGGCGGGGCCCTTAGACAGGGAATTTCGGTTCTTC
J: TRBJ2-1
D: NA
V: TRBV6-1
size: NA

CDR3: CASTGQGATGELFF
DNA: TGTGCCAGCACCGGACAGGGAGCCACCGGGGAGCTGTTTTTT
J: TRBJ2-2
D: TRBD1
V: TRBV9
size: NA

CDR3: CASSEGGRTDTQYF
DNA: TGCGCCAGCAGTGAAGGGGGGCGCACAGATACGCAGTATTTT
J: TRBJ2-3
D: NA
V: TRBV10-1
size: NA

CDR3: CASSLGLAGVYEQYF
DNA: TGTGCCAGCAGCTTAGGTCTAGCGGGGGTCTACGAGCAGTACTTC
J: TRBJ2-7
D: TRBD2
V: TRBV7-3
size: NA

CDR3: CASSLDPRIVDTQYF
DNA: TGCGCCAGCAGCTTGGACCCCAGAATCGTTGATACGCAGTATTTT
J: TRBJ2-3
D: NA
V: TRBV5-1
size: once

CDR3: CASRSGTAASEQYF
DNA: TGTGCCAGCAGGTCCGGGACGGCGGCTAGCGAGCAGTACTTC
J: TRBJ2-7
D: NA
V: TRBV27
size: NA

CDR3: CSATVNTEAFF
DNA: TGCAGTGCTACAGTGAACACTGAAGCTTTCTTT
J: TRBJ1-1
D: NA
V: TRBV20-1
size: few

CDR3: CASSTQGENIQYF
DNA: TGTGCCAGCAGCACCCAAGGGGAGAACATTCAGTACTTC
J: TRBJ2-4
D: NA
V: TRBV7-3
size: NA

CDR3: CASSLGTGANTGELFF
DNA: TGTGCCAGCAGCTTAGGTACAGGGGCGAACACCGGGGAGCTGTTTTTT
J: TRBJ2-2
D: TRBD1
V: TRBV7-3
size: NA

CDR3: CASSSGLAVDTQYF
DNA: TGTGCCAGCAGCTCGGGACTAGCGGTAGATACGCAGTATTTT
J: TRBJ2-3
D: TRBD2
V: TRBV11-2
size: NA

CDR3: CASSPLTGNTIYF
DNA: TGCGCCAGCAGCCCTCTTACGGGAAACACCATATATTTT
J: TRBJ1-3
D: NA
V: TRBV5-1
size: NA

CDR3: CASSRTVYNEQFF
DNA: TGTGCCAGCAGCCGGACGGTTTACAATGAGCAGTTCTTC
J: TRBJ2-1
D: NA
V: TRBV7-8
size: NA

CDR3: CASSLSPGGWQFF
DNA: TGTGCCAGCAGCTTAAGTCCCGGGGGCTGGCAGTTCTTC
J: TRBJ2-1
D: NA
V: TRBV7-3
size: NA

CDR3: CASSARSRETQYF
DNA: TGTGCCAGCAGTGCAAGATCCCGAGAGACCCAGTACTTC
J: TRBJ2-5
D: NA
V: TRBV2
size: NA

CDR3: CASSNGQAGQPQHF
DNA: TGTGCCAGCAGCAATGGGCAGGCTGGGCAGCCCCAGCATTTT
J: TRBJ1-5
D: NA
V: TRBV21-1
size: NA

CDR3: CASRAPSYGYTF
DNA: TGTGCCAGTAGGGCACCCTCATATGGCTACACCTTC
J: TRBJ1-2
D: NA
V: TRBV19
size: NA

CDR3: CSVEDGRGYEQYF
DNA: TGCAGCGTTGAAGATGGCAGGGGCTACGAGCAGTACTTC
J: TRBJ2-7
D: NA
V: TRBV29-1
size: NA

CDR3: CASSLDGNSKNTIYF
DNA: TGTGCCAGCAGCCTCGACGGAAACTCTAAGAACACCATATATTTT
J: TRBJ1-3
D: NA
V: TRBV9
size: NA

CDR3: CASSVGNQGGAGEAFF
DNA: TGTGCCAGCAGCGTAGGGAACCAAGGGGGCGCAGGTGAAGCTTTCTTT
J: TRBJ1-1
D: TRBD1
V: TRBV9
size: NA

CDR3: CASSLAGGSGNTIYF
DNA: TGTGCCAGCAGCTTAGCGGGTGGGTCTGGAAACACCATATATTTT
J: TRBJ1-3
D: NA
V: TRBV7-2
size: medium-sized

CDR3: CASSPTDTQYF
DNA: TGTGCCAGTAGTCCCACAGATACGCAGTATTTT
J: TRBJ2-3
D: NA
V: TRBV19
size: NA

CDR3: CASSLSAAATGELFF
DNA: TGTGCCAGCAGCTTGTCGGCGGCAGCGACCGGGGAGCTGTTTTTT
J: TRBJ2-2
D: NA
V: TRBV5-6
size: NA

CDR3: CASSATGTQPQHF
DNA: TGTGCCAGCTCGGCGACAGGGACTCAGCCCCAGCATTTT
J: TRBJ1-5
D: TRBD1
V: TRBV18
size: NA

CDR3: CSARDRHEQFF
DNA: TGCAGTGCTAGAGATCGACATGAGCAGTTCTTC
J: TRBJ2-1
D: NA
V: TRBV20-1
size: once

CDR3: CASSASGTDTQYF
DNA: TGTGCCAGCAGCGCGTCCGGCACAGATACGCAGTATTTT
J: TRBJ2-3
D: NA
V: TRBV9
size: NA

CDR3: CASRNTGTGNTIYF
DNA: TGCGCCAGCAGAAACACAGGGACTGGAAACACCATATATTTT
J: TRBJ1-3
D: NA
V: TRBV5-1
size: once